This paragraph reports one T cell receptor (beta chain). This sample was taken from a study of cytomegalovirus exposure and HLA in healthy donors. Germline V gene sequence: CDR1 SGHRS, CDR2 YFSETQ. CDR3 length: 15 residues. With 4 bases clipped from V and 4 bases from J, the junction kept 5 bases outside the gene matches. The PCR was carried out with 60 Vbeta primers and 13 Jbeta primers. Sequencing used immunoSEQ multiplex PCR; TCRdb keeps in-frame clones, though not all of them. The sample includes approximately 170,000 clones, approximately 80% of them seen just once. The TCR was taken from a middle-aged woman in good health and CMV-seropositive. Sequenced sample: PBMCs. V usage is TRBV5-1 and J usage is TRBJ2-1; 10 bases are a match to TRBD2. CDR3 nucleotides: TGCGCCAGCAGCGAGGGACTAGCGTCTTACAATGAGCAGTTCTTC. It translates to CASSEGLASYNEQFF.